Shown below are 6 T cell receptor beta chains from a single sample sequenced in a study of blood T cell repertoires in COVID-19. Only in-frame clones appear in the TCRdb table, and some are missing; sequencing was by immunoSEQ multiplex PCR. The table shows 100,000 to 150,000 clones, with about four fifths occurring only once. Sequenced material: peripheral blood. The origin of the receptors is a man between 40 and 49 years old with active or convalescent COVID-19.

CDR3 nucleotides: TGTGCCAGCAGCTTAGGAGGGACCGGGGAGCTGTTTTTT. Its protein is CASSLGGTGELFF. The V call is TRBV7-9, the J call TRBJ2-2; possible D gene TRBD2, 5 bases. The V gene lost 1 base and the J gene lost 5 bases, with 5 bases spanning the gap. The CDR3 sequence is 13 residues long. Germline lookup yields CDR1 SEHNR and CDR2 FQNEAQ (reference sequence).

The V and J genes are TRBV10-3 and TRBJ2-1; tentatively, D is TRBD1 (5 bases). Trimming pared 0 bases from V and 0 bases from J, leaving 6 bases between. Germline values: CDR1 ENHRY, CDR2 SYGVKD. This CDR3 comprises 15 residues. In nucleotides, the CDR3 is TGTGCCATCAGTGAGTCACAGGACTCCTACAATGAGCAGTTCTTC. Encoded protein: CAISESQDSYNEQFF.

This chain connects TRBV3-1 (or the pseudogene TRBV3-2) to TRBJ2-5, with D hard to call. Germline CDR1 and CDR2: LGHDT and YNNKEL (reference sequence). CDR3 length: 13 amino acids. V lost 1 base to trimming and J lost 2 bases, with 5 bases between them. CDR3 in amino acids: CASSQGPQETQYF. CDR3 in DNA: TGTGCCAGCAGCCAAGGGCCTCAAGAGACCCAGTACTTC.

The rearrangement links TRBV11-2 to TRBJ2-7; perhaps TRBD2 as D (5 bases). Germline assignment: CDR1 SGHAT and CDR2 FQNNGV. CDR3 length: 12 amino acids. The V end lost 6 bases, the J end lost 7 bases, and 13 bases lay between the germline ends. CDR3 bases: TGTGCCAGCAGTTCCGTAGGCGGGGAGCAGTACTTC. Its protein is CASSSVGGEQYF.

The chain links TRBV3-1 (or the pseudogene TRBV3-2) to TRBJ2-1, with 10 nucleotides matching TRBD1. Germline trimming cut 2 bases from V and 15 bases from J; bases unmatched to any gene: 10. The germline V gene has CDR1 LGHDT and CDR2 YNNKEL (reference sequence). The CDR3 sequence is 14 residues long. CDR3 DNA sequence: TGTGCCAGCAGCCAAAGACAGGGGGCCTTGGAGTCGTTCTTC. Translation gives CASSQRQGALESFF.

V is TRBV19 and J is TRBJ1-4, with a weak D call TRBD1 (6 bases). Between the trimmed V and J ends, which lost 4 bases and 5 bases, there was a span of 11 bases. Germline V gives CDR1 LNHDA, CDR2 SQIVND (reference sequence). This CDR3 region has 14 residues. CDR3 in amino acids: CASSTWDTNEKLFF. CDR3 nucleotide sequence: TGTGCCAGTAGTACCTGGGACACGAATGAAAAACTGTTTTTT.